Below, 26 T cell receptor beta chains from the same sample are listed, as sequenced in a study of CD8 T cells in ankylosing spondylitis. Using its own MiXCR run on the 5' RACE reads, TCRdb lists one record per CDR3 protein. Among roughly 490,000 distinct CDR3 sequences listed, roughly 5% were seen once. Study conclusions and caveats: In ankylosing spondylitis blood, a motif of roughly 8 highly homologous TCR beta variants appeared characteristic.

Their target antigens are unknown. The specimen sequenced was blood, either unsorted or a sorted T cell fraction (not recorded which). These receptors all come from a male donor with ankylosing spondylitis.

In its sample, this clonotype was seen many times. This sequence joins TRBV28 and TRBJ1-2; D is unresolved. This CDR3 has 13 amino acids. Between the trimmed V and J ends, which lost 5 bases and 2 bases, there was a span of 9 bases. Germline V lookup: CDR1 MDHEN, CDR2 SYDVKM. The CDR3 nucleotides are TGTGCCAGCAGTCCCGAAAGGAACTATGGCTACACCTTC. It is translated as CASSPERNYGYTF.

This clonotype came up many times. The chain combines TRBV12-3 or TRBV12-4 with TRBJ2-7; maybe TRBD2 (5 bases). The V and J ends lost 0 bases and 9 bases respectively, with 9 bases between them. The CDR3 is 12 residues long. Here the CDR3 reads CASSLAGGGQYF. The CDR3 coding sequence is TGTGCCAGCAGTTTAGCAGGAGGTGGGCAGTACTTC.

This clonotype was detected many times. The chain is built from TRBV11-2 and TRBJ2-2; 12 nucleotides align to TRBD1. Looked up from germline, CDR1 is SGHAT and CDR2 is FQNNGV. The CDR3 has 17 residues. The J segment lost 6 bases and the V segment lost 1 base, leaving 6 bases of the junction unmatched. CDR3 loop: CASSLVGQGAGAGELFF. The CDR3 DNA follows: TGTGCCAGCAGCTTAGTGGGACAGGGGGCAGGGGCCGGGGAGCTGTTTTTT.

This clonotype has ten or more counts. The gene calls are TRBV29-1 and TRBJ2-2; D possibly matches TRBD1 or TRBD2 (5 bases each). The CDR3 loop spans 18 amino acids. Per germline, CDR1 SQVTM and CDR2 ANQGSEA. V shed 7 bases and J shed 0 bases, with 24 bases lying between them. The CDR3 here is CSAAGTEFVGANTGELFF. The CDR3 nucleotides are TGCAGCGCTGCCGGGACGGAGTTCGTCGGGGCGAACACCGGGGAGCTGTTTTTT.

This clonotype was recorded at least ten times. J is TRBJ1-5 and V is TRBV6-1, with 7 bases that match TRBD1. The CDR3 contains 15 residues. Germline loops: CDR1 MNHNS, CDR2 SASEGT. V shed 6 bases and J 4 bases; nucleotides not matched to a gene: 9. CDR3 sequence (DNA): TGTGCCAGCAGCGCCGGGACAGCGTTAAATCAGCCCCAGCATTTT. It translates to CASSAGTALNQPQHF.

This clonotype was seen many times. The chain has TRBV20-1 and TRBJ1-1, with TRBD1 as a possible D gene (6 bases). The CDR3 covers 12 residues. V was pared by 1 base and J by 7 bases, with 10 bases between. CDR1 is DFQATT and CDR2 is SNEGSKA in the germline V gene (reference sequence). The CDR3 nucleotides are TGCAGTGCTAGAGGTAGGGGGGGTGAAGCTTTCTTT. Protein: CSARGRGGEAFF.

This sequence joins TRBV4-3 and TRBJ1-1; 7 bases agree with TRBD1. This CDR3 contains 14 residues. V was clipped by 4 bases and J by 7 bases; unmatched bases: 9. From germline, CDR1 is LGHNA and CDR2 YSLEER. The CDR3 loop is CASSLVGGDSEAFF. The CDR3 DNA sequence: TGCGCCAGCAGCCTAGTGGGGGGGGACAGTGAAGCTTTCTTT.

Many counts were recorded for this clonotype. The chain's CDR3 is CASSLQEGEAFF. DNA of the CDR3: TGTGCCAGCAGCCTCCAAGAAGGTGAAGCTTTCTTT. The chain combines TRBV4-2 with TRBJ1-1; D gene uncertain. This CDR3 has 12 amino acids. Germline-derived CDR1 and CDR2 are LGHNA and YNFKEQ. The V gene lost 4 bases and the J gene lost 7 bases, with 10 bases spanning the gap.

The chain combines TRBV18 with TRBJ1-1, with D perhaps matching TRBD1 (5 bases). With 6 bases removed from V and 4 bases from J, the gap between germline ends came to 12 bases. Germline assignment: CDR1 KGHSH and CDR2 LQKENI. The CDR3 runs 13 residues. CDR3 nucleotide sequence: TGTGCCAGCTCTGAATCAGGGACCACTGAAGCTTTCTTT. Its protein is CASSESGTTEAFF.

The gene calls are TRBV7-9 and TRBJ2-6; D is undetermined. Looked up from germline, CDR1 is SEHNR and CDR2 is FQNEAQ (reference sequence). CDR3 length: 14 amino acids. The V end lost 8 bases, the J end lost 0 bases, and 8 bases lay between the germline ends. The CDR3 spells CASLWTSGANVLTF. The CDR3 DNA follows: TGTGCCAGCCTATGGACCTCTGGGGCCAACGTCCTGACTTTC.

This chain connects TRBV10-3 to TRBJ1-2; the D gene is possibly TRBD1 (6 bases). V was pared by 7 bases and J by 2 bases, with 14 bases between. Per germline, CDR1 ENHRY and CDR2 SYGVKD. This CDR3 is 14 amino acids long. The CDR3 loop is CAITPGGPNYGYTF. Here the CDR3 DNA reads TGTGCCATCACCCCCGGGGGGCCGAACTATGGCTACACCTTC.

This clonotype has a handful of counts. The chain recombines TRBV6-5 with TRBJ1-3; D is undetermined. The CDR3 sequence is 15 residues long. Germline CDR1 reads MNHEY; CDR2 reads SVGAGI. V dropped 0 bases and J dropped 4 bases, with 10 bases sitting between them. As DNA, the CDR3 is TGTGCCAGCAGTTACTCCACCGGGCGGGGAAACACCATATATTTT. This encodes CASSYSTGRGNTIYF.

The rearrangement uses TRBV30 and TRBJ2-7, with D possibly being TRBD2 (7 bases). Germline lookup yields CDR1 GTSNPN and CDR2 SVGIG (reference sequence). The CDR3 totals 14 residues. Trimming left V 0 bases short and J 6 bases short, with 15 bases between. The CDR3 spells CAWSVSRGAGEQYF. In nucleotides, the CDR3 is TGTGCCTGGAGTGTAAGCCGGGGGGCCGGCGAGCAGTACTTC.

The chain links TRBV30 to TRBJ2-5; TRBD2 agrees at 7 bases. Trimming took 4 bases from V and 5 from J; bases not matched to a gene: 13. CDR1 and CDR2 from the germline V gene are GTSNPN and SVGIG (reference sequence). The CDR3 spans 15 residues. CDR3 protein: CAWNRFGGGYETQYF. CDR3 DNA sequence: TGTGCCTGGAACCGATTCGGGGGAGGGTACGAGACCCAGTACTTC.

This clonotype was observed at least ten times. The CDR3 spells CSASRQGGNQPQHF. In DNA, the CDR3 is TGCAGTGCTAGCAGGCAGGGAGGCAATCAGCCCCAGCATTTT. The V gene is TRBV20-1, the J gene TRBJ1-5, with D possibly matching TRBD1 (5 bases). V was pared by 3 bases and J by 2 bases, with 11 bases between. The CDR3 has 14 amino acids. The germline V gene encodes CDR1 DFQATT and CDR2 SNEGSKA (reference sequence).

In this sample, this clonotype turned up many times. This rearrangement joins TRBV29-1 to TRBJ2-3, with D possibly matching TRBD1 (6 bases). The CDR3 is 17 residues long. Between the trimmed V and J ends, which lost 6 bases and 3 bases, there was a span of 25 bases. Germline CDR1 and CDR2: SQVTM and ANQGSEA. In DNA, the CDR3 is TGCAGCGTGGCCCTCCCCTACTTGGCCAGGGGAACAGATACGCAGTATTTT. Translation gives CSVALPYLARGTDTQYF.

The sample holds many counts of this clonotype. The chain combines TRBV6-5 with TRBJ2-7; no clear D. Germline assignment: CDR1 MNHEY and CDR2 SVGAGI. V gave up 5 bases and J gave up 10 bases, with 15 bases separating them. The CDR3 contains 12 residues. The CDR3 loop reads CASSPGLAQQYF. CDR3 DNA: TGTGCCAGCAGTCCCGGGCTGGCGCAACAGTACTTC.

This clonotype was seen many times. The V and J genes are TRBV7-3 and TRBJ2-7; D is perhaps TRBD2 (6 bases). The CDR3 contains 15 residues. Deletions cut 6 bases from V and 7 bases from J, with 22 bases between. Germline lookup yields CDR1 SGHTA and CDR2 FQGTGA. In DNA, the CDR3 is TGTGCCAGCAGTAGATGGTTCGCCGGTGGGGGGGAGCAGTACTTC. Translating gives CASSRWFAGGGEQYF.

This clonotype was observed many times. The V call is TRBV30, the J call TRBJ2-5, with D possibly matching TRBD1 (6 bases). The CDR3 has 14 amino acids. Germline lookup yields CDR1 GTSNPN and CDR2 SVGIG (reference sequence). Trimming stripped 2 bases from V and 1 base from J, with 11 bases between. CDR3 loop: CAWSSTGIQETQYF. CDR3 DNA: TGTGCCTGGAGTAGTACAGGGATCCAAGAGACCCAGTACTTC.

This clonotype was seen many times. The genes are TRBV20-1 and TRBJ1-5; D remains unclear. From germline, CDR1 is DFQATT and CDR2 SNEGSKA (reference sequence). The CDR3 has 13 amino acids. Trimming cost V 1 base and J 2 bases, with 6 bases left between them. In DNA, the CDR3 is TGCAGTGCTAGAGTTTCGGGCAATCAGCCCCAGCATTTT. Protein: CSARVSGNQPQHF.

This clonotype came up a few times. The chain combines TRBV2 with TRBJ2-7; D unresolved. CDR1 is SNHLY and CDR2 is FYNNEI in the germline V gene. Trimming shortened V by 4 bases and J by 3 bases, and 7 bases separated the two germline ends. This CDR3 spans 12 amino acids. CDR3 sequence (DNA): TGTGCCAGCAGTGCGCAGAACTACGAGCAGTACTTC. This sequence encodes CASSAQNYEQYF.

In its sample, this clonotype was seen many times. The chain joins TRBV20-1 to TRBJ2-3, with D perhaps matching TRBD1 (5 bases). Germline CDR1 DFQATT, CDR2 SNEGSKA (reference sequence). The CDR3 has 17 residues. Trimming shortened V by 0 bases and J by 1 base, and 17 bases separated the two germline ends. CDR3 bases: TGCAGTGCTAGAGATTTGGGGCAGGGTGGAGGCACAGATACGCAGTATTTT. Encoded protein: CSARDLGQGGGTDTQYF.

The rearrangement joins TRBV6-2 or TRBV6-3 to TRBJ2-3; 11 nucleotides agree with TRBD1. The CDR3 totals 17 residues. The germline V gene encodes CDR1 MNHEY and CDR2 SVGEGT. The V segment lost 6 bases and the J segment 3 bases; nucleotides outside the gene matches: 11. This chain's CDR3 is CASRSLKRDRGTDTQYF. As DNA, the CDR3 is TGTGCCAGCAGATCGTTGAAACGGGACAGGGGGACAGATACGCAGTATTTT.

A remark on this clonotype: Possible read error: a much larger clone is one base away. The V call is TRBV11-2, the J call TRBJ2-7; D call uncertain. The V end lost 4 bases, the J end lost 5 bases, and 12 bases lay between the germline ends. The CDR3 totals 13 residues. Germline V gene sequence: CDR1 SGHAT, CDR2 FQNNGV. CDR3 sequence reads: CASSSLSEDEQYF. The CDR3 DNA reads TGTGCCAGCAGCTCGCTATCAGAGGACGAGCAGTACTTC. Combining the CDR3 with reference TRBV11-2 and TRBJ2-7 gives the whole variable domain EAGVAQSPRYKIIEKRQSVAFWCNPISGHATLYWYQQILGQGPKLLIQFQNNGVVDDSQLPKDRFSAERLKGVDSTLKIQPAKLEDSAVYLCASSSLSEDEQYFGPGTRLTVT.

The chain has TRBV11-3 and TRBJ2-1; D remains unclear. Germline V CDR1 and CDR2: SGHNT, YENEEA. Trimming pared 2 bases from V and 9 bases from J, leaving 11 bases between. CDR3 length: 13 amino acids. The CDR3: CASSLPATGEQFF. The CDR3 DNA follows: TGTGCCAGCAGCTTACCCGCGACCGGTGAGCAGTTCTTC. The full variable domain, in which reference TRBV11-3 and TRBJ2-1 provide the parts outside the CDR3, is EAGVVQSPRYKIIEKKQPVAFWCNPISGHNTLYWYLQNLGQGPELLIRYENEEAVDDSQLPKDRFSAERLKGVDSTLKIQPAELGDSAVYLCASSLPATGEQFFGPGTRLTVL.

This clonotype was observed many times. V and J are TRBV12-3 or TRBV12-4 and TRBJ1-1, with D maybe TRBD1 (5 bases). There are 14 residues in the CDR3. V was shortened by 6 bases and J by 5 bases, with 16 bases between the two germline ends. The CDR3 sequence is CASSPVGVRTEAFF. CDR3 bases: TGTGCCAGCAGCCCGGTGGGGGTGAGGACTGAAGCTTTCTTT.